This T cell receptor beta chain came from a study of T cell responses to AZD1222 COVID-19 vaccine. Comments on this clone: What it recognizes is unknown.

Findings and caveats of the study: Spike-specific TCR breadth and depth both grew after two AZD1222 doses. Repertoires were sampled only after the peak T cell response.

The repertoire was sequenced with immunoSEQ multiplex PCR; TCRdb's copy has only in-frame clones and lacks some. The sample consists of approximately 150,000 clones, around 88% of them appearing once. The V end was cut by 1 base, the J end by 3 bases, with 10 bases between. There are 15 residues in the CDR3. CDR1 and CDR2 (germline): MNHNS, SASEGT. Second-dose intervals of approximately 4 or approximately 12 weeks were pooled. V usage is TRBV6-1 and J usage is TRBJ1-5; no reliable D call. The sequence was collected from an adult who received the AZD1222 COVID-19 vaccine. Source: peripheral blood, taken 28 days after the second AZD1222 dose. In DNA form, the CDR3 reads TGTGCCAGCAGTGAAGGGACGGCATACAATCAGCCCCAGCATTTT. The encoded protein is CASSEGTAYNQPQHF.